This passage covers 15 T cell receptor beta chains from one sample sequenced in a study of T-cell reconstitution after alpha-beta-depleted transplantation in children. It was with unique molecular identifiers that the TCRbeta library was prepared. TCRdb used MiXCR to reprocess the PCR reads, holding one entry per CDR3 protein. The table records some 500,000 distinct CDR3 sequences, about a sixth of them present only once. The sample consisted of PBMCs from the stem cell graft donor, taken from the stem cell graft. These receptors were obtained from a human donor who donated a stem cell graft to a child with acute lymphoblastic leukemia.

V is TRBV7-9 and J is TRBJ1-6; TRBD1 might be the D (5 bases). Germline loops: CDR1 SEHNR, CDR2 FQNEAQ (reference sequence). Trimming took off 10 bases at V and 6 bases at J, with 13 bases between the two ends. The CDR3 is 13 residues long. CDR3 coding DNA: TGTGCCACCAAGGGACGGACTAATTCACCCCTCCACTTT. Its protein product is CATKGRTNSPLHF.

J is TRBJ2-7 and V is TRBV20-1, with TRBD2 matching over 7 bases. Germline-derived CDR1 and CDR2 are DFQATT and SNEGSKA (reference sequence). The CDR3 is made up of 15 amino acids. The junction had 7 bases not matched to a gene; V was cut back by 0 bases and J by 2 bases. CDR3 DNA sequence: TGCAGTGCTAGAGATCAAGGCGGGGGAACCTACGAGCAGTACTTC. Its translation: CSARDQGGGTYEQYF.

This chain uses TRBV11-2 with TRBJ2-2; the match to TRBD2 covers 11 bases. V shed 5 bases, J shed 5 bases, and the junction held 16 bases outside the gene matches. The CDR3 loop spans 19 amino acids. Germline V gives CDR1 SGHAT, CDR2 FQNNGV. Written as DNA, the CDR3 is TGTGCCAGCAGCCTAATTTCCTTAGCGGGAGGGGCGGTTACCGGGGAGCTGTTTTTT. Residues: CASSLISLAGGAVTGELFF.

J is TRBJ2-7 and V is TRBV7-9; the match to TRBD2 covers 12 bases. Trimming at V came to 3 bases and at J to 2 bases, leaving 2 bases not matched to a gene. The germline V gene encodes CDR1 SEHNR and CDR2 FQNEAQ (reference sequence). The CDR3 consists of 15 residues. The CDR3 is CASSFRTSGTYEQYF. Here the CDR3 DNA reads TGTGCCAGCAGCTTTCGGACTAGCGGGACCTACGAGCAGTACTTC.

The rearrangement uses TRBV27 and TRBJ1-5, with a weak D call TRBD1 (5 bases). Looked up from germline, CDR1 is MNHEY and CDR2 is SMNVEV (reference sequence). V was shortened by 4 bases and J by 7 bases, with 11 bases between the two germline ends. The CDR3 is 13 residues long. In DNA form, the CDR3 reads TGTGCCAGCAGTTCCAGGGAGTGGCAGCCCCAGCATTTT. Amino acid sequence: CASSSREWQPQHF.

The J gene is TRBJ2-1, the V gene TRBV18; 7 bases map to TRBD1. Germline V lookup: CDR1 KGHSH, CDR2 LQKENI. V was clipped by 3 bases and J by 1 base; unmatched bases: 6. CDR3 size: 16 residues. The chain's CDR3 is CASSPPDRDSYNEQFF. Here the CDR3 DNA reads TGTGCCAGCTCACCTCCTGACAGGGATTCCTACAATGAGCAGTTCTTC.

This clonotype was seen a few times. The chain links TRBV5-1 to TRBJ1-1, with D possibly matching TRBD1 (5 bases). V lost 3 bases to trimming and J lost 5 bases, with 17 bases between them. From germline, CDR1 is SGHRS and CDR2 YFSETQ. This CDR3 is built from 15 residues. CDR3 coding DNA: TGCGCCAGCAGCTCTCAGGGTGCGGGTCGAACTGAAGCTTTCTTT. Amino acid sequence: CASSSQGAGRTEAFF.

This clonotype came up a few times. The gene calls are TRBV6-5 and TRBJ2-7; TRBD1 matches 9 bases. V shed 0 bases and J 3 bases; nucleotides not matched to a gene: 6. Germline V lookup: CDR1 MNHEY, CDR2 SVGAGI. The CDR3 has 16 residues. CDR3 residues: CASSYSIGTGLYEQYF. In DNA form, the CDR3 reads TGTGCCAGCAGTTACTCGATAGGGACAGGGCTCTACGAGCAGTACTTC.

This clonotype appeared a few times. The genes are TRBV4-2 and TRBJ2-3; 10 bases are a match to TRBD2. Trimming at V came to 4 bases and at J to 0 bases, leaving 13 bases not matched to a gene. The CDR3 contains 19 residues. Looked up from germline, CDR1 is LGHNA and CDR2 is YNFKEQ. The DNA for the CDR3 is TGTGCCAGCAGCCGGGGAAAACTAGCGGGACGTGCTAGCACAGATACGCAGTATTTT. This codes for CASSRGKLAGRASTDTQYF.

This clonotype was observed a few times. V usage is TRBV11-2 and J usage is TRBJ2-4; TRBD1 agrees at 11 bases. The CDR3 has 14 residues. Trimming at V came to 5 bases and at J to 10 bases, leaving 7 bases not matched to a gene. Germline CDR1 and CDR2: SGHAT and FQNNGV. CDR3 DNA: TGTGCCAGCAGCGCCCTCCGGGACAGGGGGATTCAGTACTTC. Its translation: CASSALRDRGIQYF.

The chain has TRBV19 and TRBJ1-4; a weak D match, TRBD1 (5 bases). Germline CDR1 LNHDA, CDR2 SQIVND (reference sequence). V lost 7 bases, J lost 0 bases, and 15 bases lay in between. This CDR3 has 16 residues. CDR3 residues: CASTARTYATNEKLFF. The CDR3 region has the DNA TGTGCCAGTACCGCTCGGACATATGCAACTAATGAAAAACTGTTTTTT.

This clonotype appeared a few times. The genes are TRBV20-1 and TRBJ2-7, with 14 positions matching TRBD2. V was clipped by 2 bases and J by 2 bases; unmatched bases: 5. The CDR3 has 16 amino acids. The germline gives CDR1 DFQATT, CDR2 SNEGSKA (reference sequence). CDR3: CSARLGLAGVAYEQYF. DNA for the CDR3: TGCAGTGCTAGACTGGGACTAGCGGGAGTTGCCTACGAGCAGTACTTC.

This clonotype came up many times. CDR3 DNA: TGTGCCACCAGCAGAGATCGGAGTTCTGGGGCCAACGTCCTGACTTTC. Its protein is CATSRDRSSGANVLTF. The J gene is TRBJ2-6, the V gene TRBV15; no definite D call. The CDR3 runs to 16 residues. Germline loops: CDR1 LNHNV, CDR2 YYDKDF (reference sequence). The germline V and J ends were trimmed by 0 bases and 1 base, with 7 bases remaining between them.

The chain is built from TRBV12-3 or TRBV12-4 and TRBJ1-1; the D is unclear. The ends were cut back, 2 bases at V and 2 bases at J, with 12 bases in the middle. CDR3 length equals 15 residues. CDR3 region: CASSLIPALNTEAFF. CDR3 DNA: TGTGCCAGCAGTTTAATCCCGGCCCTAAACACTGAAGCTTTCTTT.

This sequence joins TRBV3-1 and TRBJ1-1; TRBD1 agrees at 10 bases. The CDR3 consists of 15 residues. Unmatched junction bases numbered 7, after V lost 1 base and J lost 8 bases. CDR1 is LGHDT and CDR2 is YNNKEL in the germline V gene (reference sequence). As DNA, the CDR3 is TGTGCCAGCAGCCAAGTCGGACAGGGGGGACCAGAAGCTTTCTTT. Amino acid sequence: CASSQVGQGGPEAFF.